This section outlines one T cell receptor (beta chain) sequence together with its context. These data come from a study of blood T cell repertoires in COVID-19. In the study overall: Sample material is recorded as cDNA or gDNA derived from T cells, B-cell-depleted T cells, or PBMCs.

Methods used by the authors: Nucleated cell number was recorded as an estimate derived from reference gene primer amplification. The assay was immunoSEQ multiplex PCR, and TCRdb's table has in-frame clones only and misses some. The DNA was the basis for D and trimming; V, J and clone size are from that table. The sample contains about 240,000 clones, roughly 87% of which appear only once. From germline, CDR1 is MRHNA and CDR2 SNTAGT. The CDR3 is made up of 12 amino acids. V was cut by 5 bases and J by 7 bases, with 11 bases left in between. The origin of this receptor is a man between 60 and 75 years old who had recovered from COVID-19. Sequenced sample: peripheral blood. The chain couples TRBV6-4 to TRBJ1-2, with D uncertain. The CDR3 bases are TGTGCCAGCAGTCCCGGTCTTGGTGGCTACACCTTC. Translating gives CASSPGLGGYTF.